Presented here are 3 T cell receptor beta chains from one specimen sequenced in a study of technical replicates of blood from several donors. Libraries were prepared by immunoSEQ multiplex PCR; TCRdb keeps only in-frame clonotypes and omits some of them. The sample contains some 60,000 clones, about 90% of which appear only once. The sequencing input was PBMCs. These receptors originate from a human donor in good health. Some clones in this sample may be carry-over from other donors' samples.

This chain connects TRBV5-1 to TRBJ2-4, with a possible D match to TRBD2 (6 bases). The CDR3 is 14 amino acids. Germline V CDR1 and CDR2: SGHRS, YFSETQ. The V and J ends lost 0 bases and 9 bases respectively, with 13 bases between them. The DNA for the CDR3 is TGCGCCAGCAGCTTGGTTACTGCGGGGAGCATTCAGTACTTC. As protein: CASSLVTAGSIQYF.

V usage is TRBV4-3 and J usage is TRBJ2-1; the D gene is possibly TRBD2 (6 bases). CDR1 is LGHNA and CDR2 is YSLEER in the germline V gene. The CDR3 covers 13 residues. Trimming removed 2 bases from V and 8 bases from J, with 10 bases in between. CDR3 sequence: CASSQSGAYEQFF. Written as DNA, the CDR3 is TGCGCCAGCAGCCAATCGGGAGCCTATGAGCAGTTCTTC.

This chain joins TRBV7-6 and TRBJ2-5; 12 nucleotides match TRBD2. After removal of 5 bases from V and 5 bases from J, the junction contained 6 bases not matched to a gene. This CDR3 comprises 15 residues. Germline V CDR1 and CDR2: SGHVS, FNYEAQ. CDR3 sequence: CASSRTSGIMETQYF. CDR3 bases: TGTGCCAGCAGCAGGACTAGCGGGATCATGGAGACCCAGTACTTC.